This T cell receptor (beta chain) was identified during a study of shared clonotypes between healthy human individuals. The genomic DNA of each subset was split evenly across several immunoSEQ plates. The assay was immunoSEQ multiplex PCR, and TCRdb's table has in-frame clones only and misses some. The sample shows roughly 500,000 clones, about 82% of them seen only once. Comments on this clone: The antigen is undetermined.

Findings and limits, study-wide: Measured sharing among donors was expected to vary with sequencing depth.

Germline CDR1 reads SGHTS; CDR2 reads YDEGEE. The junction had 10 bases not matched to a gene; V was cut back by 4 bases and J by 7 bases. The CDR3 runs to 15 residues. The sequence derives from a woman aged 40 to 50 in good health. Some clones in this sample may be carry-over from other donors' samples. The gene calls are TRBV5-8 and TRBJ1-2, with 10 positions matching TRBD1. The sequenced sample was PBMCs. In nucleotides, the CDR3 is TGTGCCAGCAGCCTCACCGGGACAGGGGTTTTTGGCTACACCTTC. It translates to CASSLTGTGVFGYTF.